The 21 T cell receptor beta chains listed next were all sequenced from one sample in a study of identical twins. TCRdb called the 5' RACE reads again in MiXCR, with one record for every CDR3 protein. The sample lists 230,000 or so distinct CDR3 sequences, around 8.8% occurring once. The same specimen was also included in a second study, on yellow fever vaccine responses in identical twins.

Material: CD8+ T cells sorted from blood. Receptors originate from a young woman in good health.

This clonotype was counted between two and nine times. V and J are TRBV25-1 and TRBJ2-5; possibly TRBD2 for D (6 bases). CDR3 length: 17 amino acids. V lost 1 base and J 5 bases, leaving 20 bases between the germline ends. In germline, CDR1 is MGHDK, CDR2 SYGVNS. CDR3 protein: CASSEWREAPRGETQYF. DNA of the CDR3: TGTGCCAGCAGTGAATGGAGGGAGGCCCCTCGGGGGGAGACCCAGTACTTC. Using reference TRBV25-1 and TRBJ2-5 for the parts outside the CDR3, the full variable domain is EADIYQTPRYLVIGTGKKITLECSQTMGHDKMYWYQQDPGMELHLIHYSYGVNSTEKGDLSSESTVSRIRTEHFPLTLESARPSHTSQYLCASSEWREAPRGETQYFGPGTRLLVL.

This clonotype was seen ten or more times. The chain is built from TRBV5-1 and TRBJ2-7; 10 bases map to TRBD2. CDR1 and CDR2 from the germline V gene are SGHRS and YFSETQ. This CDR3 comprises 14 residues. Trimming at V came to 4 bases and at J to 2 bases, leaving 3 bases not matched to a gene. CDR3 protein: CASSGTSATYEQYF. CDR3 sequence (DNA): TGCGCCAGCAGCGGGACTAGCGCCACCTACGAGCAGTACTTC.

This clonotype appeared many times. Here the CDR3 DNA reads TGTGCCAGCAGTTATAGAGCGGGAGGGCCCCATGAGCAGTTCTTC. It yields the protein CASSYRAGGPHEQFF. V is TRBV6-2 or TRBV6-3 and J is TRBJ2-1; 10 bases are shared with TRBD2. Germline V gene lookup returns CDR1 MNHEY and CDR2 SVGEGT. The CDR3 has 15 amino acids. V was clipped by 3 bases and J by 8 bases; unmatched bases: 7.

This clonotype occurred a few times. The rearrangement uses TRBV6-1 and TRBJ1-1; weak D call: TRBD1 (6 bases). This CDR3 is built from 16 residues. The V end was cut by 6 bases, the J end by 0 bases, with 17 bases between. In germline, CDR1 is MNHNS, CDR2 SASEGT. CDR3 amino acids: CASRAGHRDLNTEAFF. For the CDR3, the DNA is TGTGCCAGCAGGGCAGGACACAGGGATCTGAACACTGAAGCTTTCTTT.

This clonotype occurred a few times. V gene TRBV7-9 combines with J gene TRBJ2-1, with 8 bases matching TRBD1. CDR3 length: 13 residues. The germline CDR1 and CDR2 sequences are SEHNR and FQNEAQ (reference sequence). V was clipped by 7 bases and J by 6 bases; unmatched bases: 5. The CDR3 sequence is CASIWTGSNEQFF. For the CDR3, the DNA is TGTGCCAGCATCTGGACAGGGTCCAATGAGCAGTTCTTC.

This chain connects TRBV29-1 to TRBJ1-2; TRBD1 might be the D (6 bases). This CDR3 contains 12 residues. Trimming took off 4 bases at V and 6 bases at J, with 12 bases between the two ends. Germline V CDR1 and CDR2: SQVTM, ANQGSEA. The CDR3 nucleotides read TGCAGCGTTGGTGCAGGGGCGGATGGCTACACCTTC. It is translated as CSVGAGADGYTF.

The CDR3 DNA reads as TGCAGCGTTGAAGAGGGGTCAGAAGGACAGAGTTACAATGAGCAGTTCTTC. Its translation is CSVEEGSEGQSYNEQFF. The chain combines TRBV29-1 with TRBJ2-1; TRBD1 is a possible D gene (6 bases). Germline values: CDR1 SQVTM, CDR2 ANQGSEA. The CDR3 runs to 17 residues. V was clipped by 0 bases and J by 4 bases, with 19 bases between them.

This chain connects TRBV20-1 to TRBJ2-1; D possibly corresponds to TRBD2 (6 bases). CDR3 length equals 16 residues. Trimming left V 0 bases short and J 0 bases short, with 12 bases between. CDR1 is DFQATT and CDR2 is SNEGSKA in the germline V gene (reference sequence). The CDR3 bases are TGCAGTGCTAGAGATTACCTAGCGAACTCCTACAATGAGCAGTTCTTC. Translation: CSARDYLANSYNEQFF.

This clonotype was seen a few times. This rearrangement joins TRBV7-2 to TRBJ2-3; possible D gene TRBD2, 6 bases. This CDR3 spans 16 amino acids. Deletions cut 5 bases from V and 0 bases from J, with 15 bases between. Germline V gene sequence: CDR1 SGHTA, CDR2 FQGNSA. DNA of the CDR3: TGTGCCAGCAGCCGGGACTTTGAATCTAGCACAGATACGCAGTATTTT. Encoded protein: CASSRDFESSTDTQYF.

This clonotype was seen more than once but under ten times. The chain uses TRBV6-2 or TRBV6-3 and TRBJ2-7; 7 bases agree with TRBD1. This CDR3 has 15 amino acids. The V segment lost 5 bases and the J segment 2 bases; nucleotides outside the gene matches: 9. Per germline, CDR1 MNHEY and CDR2 SVGEGT. This CDR3 is CASSHHRGTTYEQYF. CDR3 nucleotides: TGTGCCAGCAGTCACCACAGGGGAACAACCTACGAGCAGTACTTC.

Only a few counts were recorded for this clonotype. This sequence joins TRBV12-3 or TRBV12-4 and TRBJ1-4; D uncertain. The CDR3 is made up of 12 amino acids. V was clipped by 2 bases and J by 8 bases, with 6 bases between them. In DNA form, the CDR3 reads TGTGCCAGCAGTTTATCCTCCGAAAAACTGTTTTTT. Translation: CASSLSSEKLFF.

A few counts support this clonotype. J is TRBJ2-2 and V is TRBV27; no firm D call. Germline lookup yields CDR1 MNHEY and CDR2 SMNVEV (reference sequence). CDR3 size: 13 residues. Trimming removed 5 bases at V and 7 bases at J, with 11 bases between. The DNA for the CDR3 is TGTGCCAGCAGTCCACCGCCCGTCGGGGAGCTGTTTTTT. Its protein product is CASSPPPVGELFF.

This clonotype was recorded many times. The chain links TRBV6-5 to TRBJ2-1; a possible D gene is TRBD1 (6 bases). Deletions cut 8 bases from V and 6 bases from J, with 8 bases between. This CDR3 spans 11 amino acids. Per germline, CDR1 MNHEY and CDR2 SVGAGI. CDR3 DNA: TGTGCCAGCGAACAGGGCAATGAGCAGTTCTTC. This translates into CASEQGNEQFF.

This clonotype was seen only a few times. CDR3 in DNA: TGTGCCAGCAGCCCGAGTAGGACTGGCGAGACCCAGTACTTC. Amino acids: CASSPSRTGETQYF. The genes are TRBV7-2 and TRBJ2-5; the D gene is possibly TRBD2 (5 bases). The germline V and J ends were trimmed by 5 bases and 5 bases, with 15 bases remaining between them. Germline V gene sequence: CDR1 SGHTA, CDR2 FQGNSA. The CDR3 is 14 amino acids.

Worth noting for this clonotype: One end of the junction is discordant with germline, which a read error may explain. This chain connects TRBV20-1 to TRBJ2-7; TRBD1 is a possible D gene (6 bases). CDR3 length: 14 amino acids. In germline, CDR1 is DFQATT, CDR2 SNEGSKA (reference sequence). The CDR3 nucleotides are TGCTGTGCTAGGAAGGTCTGGGGGCAAACCGAGCAGTACTTC. Protein product: CCARKVWGQTEQYF.

This clonotype was seen a handful of times. The chain employs TRBV2 and TRBJ2-3; D possibly corresponds to TRBD1 (6 bases). The CDR3 length is 15 residues. V lost 6 bases and J 1 base, leaving 14 bases between the germline ends. CDR1 is SNHLY and CDR2 is FYNNEI in the germline V gene. The CDR3 nucleotides read TGTGCCAGCAGCTTGACAGGCAGCCGCACAGATACGCAGTATTTT. Residues: CASSLTGSRTDTQYF.

This clonotype showed up just once. This sequence joins TRBV23-1 and TRBJ2-5, with TRBD1 as a possible D gene (6 bases). TRBV23-1 is filed as an ORF, its function uncertain. Deletions cut 6 bases from V and 2 bases from J, with 22 bases between. This CDR3 region has 17 residues. CDR3 sequence: CASSPGARGFAQETQYF. The CDR3 DNA is TGCGCCAGCAGCCCCGGGGCCAGGGGATTTGCTCAAGAGACCCAGTACTTC.

This clonotype was found many times. The V and J genes are TRBV20-1 and TRBJ2-2; possible D gene TRBD2, 5 bases. Looked up from germline, CDR1 is DFQATT and CDR2 is SNEGSKA (reference sequence). The CDR3 covers 12 residues. The germline V and J ends were trimmed by 6 bases and 7 bases, with 12 bases remaining between them. CDR3 sequence (DNA): TGCAGTGCAACTGTAGAGGGCGGGGAGCTGTTTTTT. The encoded protein is CSATVEGGELFF.

This clonotype appeared many times. V gene TRBV29-1 combines with J gene TRBJ2-5; TRBD1 matches 7 bases. Looked up from germline, CDR1 is SQVTM and CDR2 is ANQGSEA. J was trimmed by 4 bases and V by 6 bases; bases with no gene match: 8. CDR3 length: 13 amino acids. Here the CDR3 reads CSVLTGVGETQYF. CDR3 sequence (DNA): TGCAGCGTACTAACAGGGGTGGGAGAGACCCAGTACTTC.

This clonotype was seen many times. The chain is built from TRBV5-1 and TRBJ2-3, with D unclear. This CDR3 is built from 14 residues. Trimming removed 0 bases from V and 2 bases from J, with 7 bases in between. Germline CDR1 and CDR2: SGHRS and YFSETQ. CDR3 DNA sequence: TGCGCCAGCAGCTTGGAGCAGCCCACAGATACGCAGTATTTT. It translates to CASSLEQPTDTQYF.

The chain carries TRBV29-1 and TRBJ2-7; 9 bases are shared with TRBD2. The CDR3 covers 13 residues. With 4 bases clipped from V and 3 bases from J, the junction kept 4 bases outside the gene matches. Germline-derived CDR1 and CDR2 are SQVTM and ANQGSEA. The CDR3 DNA reads TGCAGCGTTGCAGCTAGCGGGGTCTACGAGCAGTACTTC. Translated, it gives CSVAASGVYEQYF.